A selection of T cell receptor beta chains follows, all from one sample in a study of shared clonotypes between healthy human individuals. Produced via immunoSEQ multiplex PCR; TCRdb's table is partial and in-frame only. The sample yields 2 million or so clones, about 95% seen once. The specimen was naive CD8+ T cells sorted from blood. The receptor set was obtained from a young man in good health. CDR3s include the opening cysteine and the closing phenylalanine or tryptophan. The D gene is left open where the match is weak. Part of the rows lack a size; the others show once, few, many or a class for expanded clones.

v_call	clone_size	d_call	j_call	cdr3_aa	cdr3_nt
TRBV5-5	-	-	TRBJ2-7	CASSLDSETYEQYF	TGTGCCAGCAGCCTGGACAGCGAGACCTACGAGCAGTACTTC
TRBV5-4	once	TRBD1	TRBJ1-4	CASSLTGTGNGANEKLFF	TGTGCCAGCAGCTTAACAGGGACAGGGAATGGTGCTAATGAAAAACTGTTTTTT
TRBV5-1	-	TRBD1	TRBJ2-7	CASSRTGTGSYEQYF	TGCGCCAGCAGCCGAACCGGGACAGGGAGCTACGAGCAGTACTTC
TRBV2	-	TRBD2	TRBJ2-7	CASTGVSGGITYEQYF	TGTGCCAGCACCGGGGTTAGCGGGGGGATCACCTACGAGCAGTACTTC
TRBV7-8	-	TRBD1	TRBJ2-7	CASSLLGQQSSYEQYF	TGTGCCAGCAGCTTATTGGGACAGCAGAGCTCCTACGAGCAGTACTTC
TRBV9	-	TRBD2	TRBJ2-2	CASSVGTSGSWTGELFF	TGTGCCAGCAGCGTCGGGACTAGCGGGAGCTGGACCGGGGAGCTGTTTTTT
TRBV2	-	-	TRBJ1-6	CASRDGRLPLHF	TGTGCCAGCAGGGATGGACGGCTCCCCCTCCACTTT
TRBV5-6	-	-	TRBJ1-4	CASSWGWPSTNEKLFF	TGTGCCAGCAGCTGGGGATGGCCTAGCACTAATGAAAAACTGTTTTTT
TRBV2	-	-	TRBJ2-5	CASRDGVEETQYF	TGTGCCAGCAGGGACGGGGTGGAAGAGACCCAGTACTTC
TRBV10-3	-	TRBD2	TRBJ2-7	CAISDGTGLELAGESHEQYF	TGTGCCATCAGTGATGGGACAGGGCTTGAACTAGCGGGAGAATCTCACGAGCAGTACTTC
TRBV6-6	-	-	TRBJ2-7	CASSYEFSGYEQYF	TGTGCCAGCAGTTATGAGTTTAGCGGATACGAGCAGTACTTC
TRBV7-8	once	TRBD2	TRBJ2-7	CASSSALGSGRTYEQYF	TGTGCCAGCAGCTCCGCCCTGGGAAGCGGGAGGACCTACGAGCAGTACTTC
TRBV7-2	-	-	TRBJ1-3	CASSSDGLSGNTIYF	TGTGCCAGCAGCTCCGACGGCCTCTCTGGAAACACCATATATTTT
TRBV19	-	TRBD1	TRBJ2-2	CASSVGTEGPSTGELFF	TGTGCCAGTAGTGTCGGGACAGAGGGCCCCTCCACCGGGGAGCTGTTTTTT
TRBV11-2	-	-	TRBJ1-1	CASSLTVEAFF	TGTGCCAGCAGCTTAACAGTTGAAGCTTTCTTT
TRBV13	-	-	TRBJ1-1	CASSLGGGEAFF	TGTGCCAGCAGCTTAGGTGGGGGAGAAGCTTTCTTT
TRBV4-3	-	TRBD1	TRBJ2-3	CASSSGTVSTDTQYF	TGCGCCAGCAGCAGTGGGACAGTCTCCACAGATACGCAGTATTTT
TRBV27	-	-	TRBJ1-6	CASSRYSGSPLHF	TGTGCCAGCAGCCGCTATTCCGGGTCACCCCTCCACTTT
TRBV11-2	once	TRBD2	TRBJ2-2	CASSSLPGGENGELFF	TGTGCCAGCAGCTCCCTACCGGGAGGCGAGAACGGGGAGCTGTTTTTT
TRBV5-6	-	TRBD2	TRBJ2-7	CASSFTGTSGAYEQYF	TGTGCCAGCAGCTTTACCGGGACTAGCGGAGCCTACGAGCAGTACTTC
TRBV4-3	-	TRBD2	TRBJ2-3	CASSQDGTSGDTQYF	TGCGCCAGCAGCCAAGATGGGACTAGCGGAGATACGCAGTATTTT
TRBV5-4	-	TRBD1	TRBJ2-7	CASSPTDREVYEQYF	TGTGCCAGCAGCCCGACGGACAGGGAGGTCTACGAGCAGTACTTC
TRBV30	-	TRBD1	TRBJ1-4	CAWSVSGQGLVATNEKLFF	TGTGCCTGGAGTGTATCGGGACAGGGGTTGGTAGCAACTAATGAAAAACTGTTTTTT
TRBV4-3	-	-	TRBJ2-7	CASSQGLDGDEQYF	TGCGCCAGCAGCCAAGGCCTCGATGGCGACGAGCAGTACTTC
TRBV11-2	-	TRBD2	TRBJ2-1	CASSSRLADYNEQFF	TGTGCCAGCAGCTCCCGACTAGCGGACTACAATGAGCAGTTCTTC
TRBV6-5	-	-	TRBJ2-3	CASSYSASIGLDTQYF	TGTGCCAGCAGTTACTCGGCTAGTATCGGATTAGATACGCAGTATTTT
TRBV30	once	-	TRBJ2-5	CAWSWSVQETQYF	TGTGCCTGGAGTTGGAGTGTTCAAGAGACCCAGTACTTC
TRBV30	-	-	TRBJ1-1	CAWSVGMGTTEAFF	TGTGCCTGGAGTGTGGGGATGGGGACCACTGAAGCTTTCTTT
TRBV7-9	once	TRBD1	TRBJ2-3	CASSSARGSTDTQYF	TGTGCCAGCAGCTCCGCCAGGGGGTCAACAGATACGCAGTATTTT
TRBV2	once	-	TRBJ1-3	CASSEGGNTIYF	TGTGCCAGCAGTGAAGGGGGAAACACCATATATTTT
TRBV6-5	once	TRBD1	TRBJ1-3	CASSYGTGIENTIYF	TGTGCCAGCAGTTACGGGACAGGGATAGAGAACACCATATATTTT
TRBV6-6	-	TRBD1	TRBJ1-6	CASSYSGTGDSPLHF	TGTGCCAGCAGTTACTCCGGGACAGGAGATTCACCCCTCCACTTT
TRBV5-1	-	TRBD1	TRBJ2-2	CASRPPGQGMIGELFF	TGCGCCAGCAGACCACCGGGACAGGGAATGATCGGGGAGCTGTTTTTT
TRBV4-1	-	-	TRBJ1-1	CASSQGGTGSWTEAFF	TGCGCCAGCAGCCAAGGGGGGACGGGGAGCTGGACTGAAGCTTTCTTT
TRBV4-1	-	TRBD1	TRBJ1-2	CASSQGPTRGGPLNYGYTF	TGCGCCAGCAGCCAAGGACCTACCAGGGGGGGCCCCCTTAACTATGGCTACACCTTC
TRBV10-3	-	-	TRBJ2-1	CAISESFAGSYNEQFF	TGTGCCATCAGTGAGTCGTTTGCGGGATCCTACAATGAGCAGTTCTTC
TRBV4-3	-	-	TRBJ2-3	CASSQDPPWGEDSTDTQYF	TGCGCCAGCAGCCAAGACCCCCCCTGGGGGGAGGATAGCACAGATACGCAGTATTTT
TRBV7-9	once	-	TRBJ1-2	CASSLGGDIANYGYTF	TGTGCCAGCAGCTTAGGGGGGGACATCGCTAACTATGGCTACACCTTC
TRBV5-1	-	TRBD2	TRBJ2-5	CASGPGLAGGLFQETQYF	TGCGCCAGCGGTCCGGGACTAGCGGGGGGACTCTTCCAAGAGACCCAGTACTTC
TRBV4-2	-	-	TRBJ1-3	CASSLAWSGFSSGNTIYF	TGTGCCAGCAGCTTAGCCTGGAGCGGGTTCAGCTCTGGAAACACCATATATTTT
TRBV9	-	TRBD2	TRBJ2-1	CASSPPGVAGYNEQFF	TGTGCCAGCAGCCCCCCGGGGGTAGCGGGGTACAATGAGCAGTTCTTC
TRBV7-2	-	-	TRBJ2-1	CASSFEGVRFAYNEQFF	TGTGCCAGCAGCTTCGAGGGAGTGAGGTTCGCCTACAATGAGCAGTTCTTC
TRBV11-2	-	-	TRBJ2-1	CASSLEGLNNEQFF	TGTGCCAGCAGCTTAGAGGGCCTGAACAATGAGCAGTTCTTC
TRBV5-1	-	-	TRBJ2-7	CASSFEFGVSYEQYF	TGCGCCAGCAGCTTTGAGTTTGGGGTCTCCTACGAGCAGTACTTC
TRBV27	-	-	TRBJ1-1	CASSPWGAMGEAFF	TGTGCCAGCAGTCCGTGGGGGGCCATGGGTGAAGCTTTCTTT
TRBV10-3	-	TRBD2	TRBJ2-1	CAISESKGSGDNNEQFF	TGTGCCATCAGTGAGTCGAAAGGTAGCGGGGACAACAATGAGCAGTTCTTC
TRBV28	-	TRBD1	TRBJ1-5	CASSLGDRGLYQPQHF	TGTGCCAGCAGTTTGGGGGACAGGGGGCTCTATCAGCCCCAGCATTTT
TRBV7-9	-	-	TRBJ1-1	CASSPAQGTNTEAFF	TGTGCCAGCAGCCCCGCACAGGGTACCAACACTGAAGCTTTCTTT
TRBV6-5	-	-	TRBJ1-2	CASSYTEGINYGYTF	TGTGCCAGCAGTTACACGGAGGGTATAAACTATGGCTACACCTTC
TRBV6-5	-	-	TRBJ1-2	CASSYNGNDGYTF	TGTGCCAGCAGTTACAACGGCAATGATGGCTACACCTTC
TRBV9	-	-	TRBJ1-2	CASSPPSAGTGTGYGYTF	TGTGCCAGCAGCCCCCCCTCCGCGGGAACAGGGACGGGCTATGGCTACACCTTC
TRBV12-2	-	-	TRBJ1-5	CASRFYRGNQPQHF	TGTGCAAGTCGCTTTTACAGAGGCAATCAGCCCCAGCATTTT
TRBV4-1	-	-	TRBJ2-7	CASSQELGNEQYF	TGCGCCAGCAGCCAAGAATTAGGCAACGAGCAGTACTTC
TRBV9	once	-	TRBJ2-7	CASSVGTRGSYEQYF	TGTGCCAGCAGCGTAGGGACTCGGGGTTCCTACGAGCAGTACTTC